This entry lists 27 T cell receptor beta chains sequenced from one sample in a study of control samples from healthy donors and cancer patients. Repertoires were generated with immunoSEQ multiplex PCR, while TCRdb's copy carries only in-frame clones and drops some. The sample has under 85,000 clones, 65% to 90% seen once. The sample consisted of PBMCs. These TCRs come from a man between 60 and 75 years old with head and neck cancer.

V usage is TRBV7-2 and J usage is TRBJ1-6; D is unclear. The CDR3 runs 15 residues. CDR1 SGHTA and CDR2 FQGNSA come from the germline V gene. Trimming cost V 5 bases and J 8 bases, with 16 bases left between them. This CDR3 reads CASSPSPPLDSPLHF. CDR3 sequence (DNA): TGTGCCAGCAGCCCCAGCCCTCCCTTGGATTCACCCCTCCACTTT.

The chain employs TRBV6-5 and TRBJ1-2; D unresolved. The CDR3 consists of 11 residues. Deletions cut 6 bases from V and 8 bases from J, with 10 bases between. The germline CDR1 and CDR2 sequences are MNHEY and SVGAGI. This chain's CDR3 is CASRSGRGYTF. CDR3 nucleotides: TGTGCCAGCAGGTCAGGAAGAGGCTACACCTTC.

The rearrangement uses TRBV18 and TRBJ2-1; D is possibly TRBD1 or TRBD2 (5 bases each). Trimming left V 5 bases short and J 3 bases short, with 20 bases between. In germline, CDR1 is KGHSH, CDR2 LQKENI. This CDR3 spans 17 amino acids. CDR3 nucleotides: TGTGCCAGCTCATCTACGATGGGGGTGTTAAGCTACAATGAGCAGTTCTTC. Translation: CASSSTMGVLSYNEQFF.

This clone appeared a few times. The chain employs TRBV7-2 and TRBJ2-7; 10 nucleotides line up with TRBD2. The CDR3 runs to 14 residues. V was clipped by 6 bases and J by 2 bases; unmatched bases: 4. Germline CDR1 and CDR2: SGHTA and FQGNSA. DNA of the CDR3: TGTGCCAGCAGTTCCGGGACTAGCGCCTACGAGCAGTACTTC. It specifies CASSSGTSAYEQYF.

The rearrangement links TRBV7-6 to TRBJ2-7, with D possibly matching TRBD2 (6 bases). The V end was cut by 5 bases, the J end by 3 bases, with 14 bases between. The CDR3 loop spans 14 amino acids. Per germline, CDR1 SGHVS and CDR2 FNYEAQ. CDR3 DNA sequence: TGTGCCAGCAGCCGTGGGTCGGGGGACTACGAGCAGTACTTC. Translated: CASSRGSGDYEQYF.

This clone appeared a few times. The gene calls are TRBV3-1 (or the pseudogene TRBV3-2) and TRBJ1-2; D gene uncertain. The length of the CDR3 is 16 residues. Germline CDR1 LGHDT, CDR2 YNNKEL (reference sequence). Trimming removed 0 bases from V and 4 bases from J, with 15 bases in between. The CDR3 reads CASSQDTVFFGYGYTF. The CDR3 nucleotides read TGTGCCAGCAGCCAAGATACTGTTTTCTTCGGCTATGGCTACACCTTC.

The V gene is TRBV5-5, the J gene TRBJ1-4, with D hard to call. Trimming removed 5 bases at V and 6 bases at J, with 14 bases between. Germline V CDR1 and CDR2: SGHKS, YYEKEE (reference sequence). The CDR3 covers 14 residues. The CDR3 bases are TGTGCCAGCAGTCTGGGTCCCACAGATGAAAAACTGTTTTTT. As protein: CASSLGPTDEKLFF.

The rearrangement uses TRBV10-3 and TRBJ2-3; TRBD2 matches 8 bases. J gave up 6 bases and V 0 bases, and 11 bases lay outside the gene matches. From germline, CDR1 is ENHRY and CDR2 SYGVKD. This CDR3 is 17 amino acids long. CDR3 region: CAISESESTGGWDTQYF. CDR3 bases: TGTGCCATCAGTGAGTCAGAATCGACGGGAGGGTGGGATACGCAGTATTTT.

The chain carries TRBV5-4 and TRBJ1-2; no clear D. CDR3 length: 13 residues. Trimming took off 3 bases at V and 4 bases at J, with 10 bases between the two ends. CDR1 SGHNT and CDR2 YYREEE come from the germline V gene (reference sequence). CDR3 sequence: CASSWMTSYGYTF. The CDR3, as DNA: TGTGCCAGCAGCTGGATGACCTCCTATGGCTACACCTTC.

The rearrangement links TRBV18 to TRBJ1-5; D unclear. The CDR3 is made up of 19 amino acids. V was cut by 2 bases and J by 5 bases, with 25 bases left in between. CDR1 and CDR2 (germline): KGHSH, LQKENI. This chain's CDR3 is CASSPRQFRAGGGYQPQHF. CDR3 bases: TGTGCCAGCTCACCAAGGCAGTTCCGGGCAGGTGGAGGGTATCAGCCCCAGCATTTT.

This clone was detected a few times. The J gene is TRBJ2-7, the V gene TRBV6-5; D ambiguous. CDR1 and CDR2 (germline): MNHEY, SVGAGI. V was cut by 6 bases and J by 4 bases, with 16 bases left in between. The CDR3 runs to 14 residues. This chain's CDR3 is CASRVKPTGYEQYF. The CDR3 DNA reads as TGTGCCAGCAGGGTAAAACCGACGGGTTACGAGCAGTACTTC.

This chain joins TRBV7-9 and TRBJ2-1; 10 bases line up with TRBD2. The V gene end was trimmed by 5 bases and the J gene end by 4 bases; junction bases not matched to a gene: 8. The CDR3 spans 16 residues. Germline assignment: CDR1 SEHNR and CDR2 FQNEAQ (reference sequence). The CDR3 sequence: CASSPGTSGKYNEQFF. The CDR3 DNA reads TGTGCCAGCAGCCCGGGTACTAGCGGGAAGTACAATGAGCAGTTCTTC.

The V gene is TRBV27, the J gene TRBJ2-7; a weak D match, TRBD2 (5 bases). This CDR3 has 13 amino acids. The V end lost 3 bases, the J end lost 3 bases, and 9 bases lay between the germline ends. Germline V gene sequence: CDR1 MNHEY, CDR2 SMNVEV (reference sequence). DNA of the CDR3: TGTGCCAGCAGTTTGGGAGCGCGCTACGAGCAGTACTTC. Protein sequence: CASSLGARYEQYF.

This clone is a singleton in its sample. The J gene is TRBJ1-3, the V gene TRBV5-6; 8 bases map to TRBD1. The CDR3 consists of 16 residues. Germline assignment: CDR1 SGHDT and CDR2 YYEEEE. J was trimmed by 0 bases and V by 6 bases; bases with no gene match: 8. Here the CDR3 reads CASTTGTGYSGNTIYF. Written as DNA, the CDR3 is TGTGCCAGCACCACCGGGACAGGTTACTCTGGAAACACCATATATTTT.

Details on this clone: This specimen includes other DNA sequences encoding the same CDR3. The chain couples TRBV28 to TRBJ2-2; 8 nucleotides line up with TRBD2. The CDR3 runs to 14 residues. The V gene's germline CDR1 is MDHEN and CDR2 SYDVKM. The J segment lost 6 bases and the V segment lost 6 bases, leaving 6 bases of the junction unmatched. CDR3 in amino acids: CASSVRGGAGELFF. CDR3 sequence (DNA): TGTGCCAGCAGCGTACGGGGGGGGGCCGGGGAGCTGTTTTTT.

This clone was detected once. The V and J genes are TRBV30 and TRBJ1-2; D is possibly TRBD1 (5 bases). This CDR3 is 12 amino acids long. Germline lookup yields CDR1 GTSNPN and CDR2 SVGIG (reference sequence). The CDR3, as DNA: TGTGCGGCTAGGGGCGCGGGCTATGGCTACACCTTC. Its protein is CAARGAGYGYTF. The full variable domain, completed using reference TRBV30 and TRBJ1-2, is SQTIHQWPATLVQPVGSPLSLECTVEGTSNPNLYWYRQAAGRGLQLLFYSVGIGQISSEVPQNLSASRPQDRQFILSSKKLLLSDSGFYLCAARGAGYGYTFGSGTRLTVV.

The chain employs TRBV23-1 and TRBJ1-3, with D tentatively TRBD1 (5 bases). TRBV23-1 is designated an ORF whose function remains uncertain. The CDR3 is made up of 14 amino acids. Trimming removed 2 bases from V and 7 bases from J, with 12 bases in between. The CDR3 DNA follows: TGCGCCAGCAGTCAAAGGGGCCAGACCAACACCATATATTTT. As protein: CASSQRGQTNTIYF.

The chain carries TRBV5-1 and TRBJ1-6, with TRBD1 identical over 8 bases. Germline V gene sequence: CDR1 SGHRS, CDR2 YFSETQ. The V segment lost 4 bases and the J segment 5 bases; nucleotides outside the gene matches: 5. This CDR3 has 15 amino acids. The DNA of the CDR3 is TGCGCCAGCAGCAGTCAGGGGGCTAATAATTCACCCCTCCACTTT. The encoded protein is CASSSQGANNSPLHF.

V and J are TRBV7-8 and TRBJ2-1; the D is unclear. V lost 5 bases and J 3 bases, leaving 14 bases between the germline ends. Germline CDR1 is SGHVS and CDR2 is FQNEAQ. The CDR3 is made up of 15 amino acids. CDR3 sequence reads: CASSADPFSYNEQFF. DNA for the CDR3: TGTGCCAGCAGCGCTGATCCTTTCAGCTACAATGAGCAGTTCTTC.

The chain is built from TRBV5-1 and TRBJ2-3, with D perhaps TRBD1 or TRBD2 (5 bases each). CDR1 is SGHRS and CDR2 is YFSETQ in the germline V gene. V lost 1 base to trimming and J lost 5 bases, with 11 bases between them. The CDR3 length is 14 residues. The CDR3 here is CASSLWDVGDTQYF. CDR3 bases: TGCGCCAGCAGCTTGTGGGACGTCGGAGATACGCAGTATTTT. Variable domain in full (rest from reference TRBV5-1 and TRBJ2-3): KAGVTQTPRYLIKTRGQQVTLSCSPISGHRSVSWYQQTPGQGLQFLFEYFSETQRNKGNFPGRFSGRQFSNSRSEMNVSTLELGDSALYLCASSLWDVGDTQYFGPGTRLTVL.

The J gene is TRBJ2-1, the V gene TRBV12-5, with D perhaps matching TRBD2 (6 bases). Deletions cut 4 bases from V and 5 bases from J, with 15 bases between. Germline lookup yields CDR1 LGHNT and CDR2 FRNRAP. This CDR3 contains 15 residues. The CDR3 nucleotides read TGTGCTAGTGGTTCAGGCCAGCCGGGAGACAATGAGCAGTTCTTC. Translated, it gives CASGSGQPGDNEQFF.

The chain has TRBV27 and TRBJ2-4; 8 bases agree with TRBD1. V dropped 4 bases and J dropped 5; count of bases not matched to a gene: 4. The CDR3 contains 14 residues. Germline CDR1 and CDR2: MNHEY and SMNVEV (reference sequence). In nucleotides, the CDR3 is TGTGCCAGCAGTTCTGGACAGGGACAAAACATTCAGTACTTC. Translated: CASSSGQGQNIQYF.

The chain employs TRBV10-2 and TRBJ2-5, with D uncertain. Trimming cost V 1 base and J 5 bases, with 8 bases left between them. From germline, CDR1 is WSHSY and CDR2 SAAADI. The CDR3 length is 13 residues. CDR3 nucleotide sequence: TGCGCCAGCAGTGAGTTGGGTTACGAGACCCAGTACTTC. Translating gives CASSELGYETQYF.

The chain uses TRBV25-1 and TRBJ2-4, with D perhaps given as TRBD1 or TRBD2 (6 bases each). Germline CDR1 is MGHDK and CDR2 is SYGVNS. V lost 2 bases, J lost 5 bases, and 10 bases lay in between. CDR3 length: 14 amino acids. Here the CDR3 DNA reads TGTGCCAGCAGTGAAGTGGGGGGCGAAAACATTCAGTACTTC. This translates into CASSEVGGENIQYF.

The V call is TRBV27, the J call TRBJ1-4, with TRBD1 matching over 7 bases. CDR1 and CDR2 (germline): MNHEY, SMNVEV (reference sequence). CDR3 length equals 18 residues. Germline trimming cut 2 bases from V and 0 bases from J; bases unmatched to any gene: 9. Written as DNA, the CDR3 is TGTGCCAGCAGTTTACACGAGGGGAGGGGGCCAACTAATGAAAAACTGTTTTTT. Amino acids: CASSLHEGRGPTNEKLFF. Full variable domain (rest looked up from reference TRBV27 and TRBJ1-4): EAQVTQNPRYLITVTGKKLTVTCSQNMNHEYMSWYRQDPGLGLRQIYYSMNVEVTDKGDVPEGYKVSRKEKRNFPLILESPSPNQTSLYFCASSLHEGRGPTNEKLFFGSGTQLSVL.

V usage is TRBV19 and J usage is TRBJ2-1, with 7 bases lining up with TRBD1. The CDR3 is 16 residues long. Germline V gene lookup returns CDR1 LNHDA and CDR2 SQIVND (reference sequence). With 3 bases clipped from V and 7 bases from J, the junction kept 12 bases outside the gene matches. CDR3 sequence (DNA): TGTGCCAGTAGTATGTGGGACAGCAGTCGGCGGAATGAGCAGTTCTTC. As protein: CASSMWDSSRRNEQFF.

The chain joins TRBV6-5 to TRBJ1-1; D gene ambiguous. The germline gives CDR1 MNHEY, CDR2 SVGAGI. This CDR3 has 13 amino acids. In DNA form, the CDR3 reads TGTGTCGTGGAACAGCTTCTCGGCACTGAAGCTTTCTTT. This codes for CVVEQLLGTEAFF.